This entry lists 13 T cell receptor beta chains sequenced from one sample in a study of T cell changes during pregnancy in multiple sclerosis. Using immunoSEQ multiplex PCR, the repertoire was profiled, and TCRdb retains in-frame clones only, with some absent. The sample shows roughly 53,000 clones, about nine tenths of them seen only once. Sequences were derived from CD8+ T cells from peripheral blood mononuclear cells, sampled before pregnancy. These TCRs come from a female donor with multiple sclerosis, enrolled in a pregnancy study.

The rearrangement joins TRBV19 to TRBJ2-4; D gene unclear. Germline CDR1 LNHDA, CDR2 SQIVND (reference sequence). The CDR3 is 12 residues long. V was clipped by 5 bases and J by 5 bases, with 7 bases between them. The CDR3 is CASSGQENIQYF. The CDR3 nucleotides are TGTGCCAGTAGTGGGCAGGAAAACATTCAGTACTTC.

CDR3 sequence: CASSVPSNPGTGAGYTF. CDR3 DNA sequence: TGTGCCAGCAGCGTTCCCTCAAATCCCGGGACAGGCGCAGGCTACACCTTC. The chain joins TRBV9 to TRBJ1-2, with 8 positions matching TRBD1. The CDR3 is 17 amino acids. The V gene end was trimmed by 2 bases and the J gene end by 8 bases; junction bases not matched to a gene: 17. Germline V gene lookup returns CDR1 SGDLS and CDR2 YYNGEE.

This chain uses TRBV7-2 with TRBJ2-5; TRBD2 aligns across 7 bases. With 8 bases clipped from V and 5 bases from J, the junction kept 14 bases outside the gene matches. The CDR3 contains 15 residues. Germline CDR1 and CDR2: SGHTA and FQGNSA. The CDR3 sequence: CASPTGEGWPETQYF. In DNA, the CDR3 is TGTGCCAGCCCGACCGGGGAGGGATGGCCGGAGACCCAGTACTTC. The complete variable domain, with remaining parts taken from reference TRBV7-2 and TRBJ2-5, reads GAGVSQSPSNKVTEKGKDVELRCDPISGHTALYWYRQSLGQGLEFLIYFQGNSAPDKSGLPSDRFSAERTGGSVSTLTIQRTQQEDSAVYLCASPTGEGWPETQYFGPGTRLLVL.

The J gene is TRBJ2-1, the V gene TRBV5-1, with TRBD2 matching over 10 bases. Germline values: CDR1 SGHRS, CDR2 YFSETQ. The CDR3 length is 18 residues. With V trimmed by 3 bases and J by 8 bases, 17 bases remained unmatched. Here the CDR3 reads CASSSVTPSAGGPDEQFF. CDR3 nucleotides: TGCGCCAGCAGCTCGGTAACCCCGTCAGCGGGGGGGCCCGATGAGCAGTTCTTC.

The chain uses TRBV9 and TRBJ1-1; TRBD1 is a possible D gene (6 bases). This CDR3 region has 14 residues. Germline lookup yields CDR1 SGDLS and CDR2 YYNGEE. The V and J ends lost 0 bases and 4 bases respectively, with 10 bases between them. The CDR3 here is CASSVARGGTEAFF. The CDR3 region has the DNA TGTGCCAGCAGCGTAGCTAGAGGGGGCACTGAAGCTTTCTTT.

V gene TRBV4-3 combines with J gene TRBJ1-6; 11 positions agree with TRBD1. The CDR3 sequence is 16 residues long. CDR1 LGHNA and CDR2 YSLEER come from the germline V gene. V trimming: 1 base; J trimming: 9 bases; junction bases outside the gene matches: 5. The CDR3 loop reads CASSQASGTGGSPLHF. CDR3 coding DNA: TGCGCCAGCAGCCAAGCCTCCGGGACAGGGGGTTCACCCCTCCACTTT.

This chain links TRBV9 with TRBJ1-3, with D maybe TRBD1 (6 bases). The CDR3 is 16 amino acids. V lost 0 bases and J lost 7, with 17 bases in between. The germline CDR1 and CDR2 sequences are SGDLS and YYNGEE. The CDR3 sequence: CASSVGTVNAWNTIYF. CDR3 nucleotides: TGTGCCAGCAGCGTAGGGACAGTTAATGCGTGGAACACCATATATTTT.

The chain is built from TRBV14 and TRBJ2-7; 9 positions agree with TRBD1. This CDR3 is built from 16 residues. V dropped 4 bases and J dropped 2; count of bases not matched to a gene: 9. Germline-derived CDR1 and CDR2 are SGHDN and FVKESK. CDR3 protein: CASSRRGQGKPYEQYF. CDR3 nucleotide sequence: TGTGCCAGCAGCCGCCGAGGACAGGGGAAACCCTACGAGCAGTACTTC.

The chain has TRBV25-1 and TRBJ2-1, with D possibly matching TRBD2 (6 bases). This CDR3 contains 11 residues. Per the germline V gene, CDR1 is MGHDK and CDR2 is SYGVNS. The V and J ends lost 4 bases and 9 bases respectively, with 7 bases between them. CDR3 residues: CASSAGSEQFF. CDR3 in DNA: TGTGCCAGCAGTGCCGGGAGTGAGCAGTTCTTC.

The V and J genes are TRBV9 and TRBJ1-5, with a weak D call TRBD1 (6 bases). V was trimmed by 3 bases and J by 4 bases, leaving 14 bases between them. The germline V gene has CDR1 SGDLS and CDR2 YYNGEE. This CDR3 comprises 15 residues. The CDR3, as DNA: TGTGCCAGCAGCGAAGGGGGGGCGGGAAATCAGCCCCAGCATTTT. Translating gives CASSEGGAGNQPQHF.

The J gene is TRBJ2-5, the V gene TRBV5-8; TRBD2 agrees at 14 bases. The CDR3 sequence is 16 residues long. Trimming removed 0 bases from V and 4 bases from J; junction bases left unmatched: 2. CDR1 is SGHTS and CDR2 is YDEGEE in the germline V gene. For the CDR3, the DNA is TGTGCCAGCAGCTTGGGACTAGCGGGGGGGCGAGAGACCCAGTACTTC. It encodes CASSLGLAGGRETQYF. The full variable domain, in which reference TRBV5-8 and TRBJ2-5 provide the parts outside the CDR3, is EAGVTQSPTHLIKTRGQQATLRCSPISGHTSVYWYQQALGLGLQFLLWYDEGEERNRGNFPPRFSGRQFPNYSSELNVNALELEDSALYLCASSLGLAGGRETQYFGPGTRLLVL.

This sequence joins TRBV2 and TRBJ1-4, with a tentative D call TRBD1 (5 bases). In germline, CDR1 is SNHLY, CDR2 FYNNEI. Trimming took 6 bases from V and 11 from J, leaving 13 bases between them. This CDR3 is built from 12 residues. The chain's CDR3 is CASRGTGLKLFF. Written as DNA, the CDR3 is TGTGCCAGCAGGGGGACTGGATTGAAACTGTTTTTT.

This chain uses TRBV9 with TRBJ1-2; D unclear. V was trimmed by 4 bases and J by 4 bases, leaving 14 bases between them. This CDR3 is 14 amino acids long. Germline CDR1 SGDLS, CDR2 YYNGEE. This CDR3 reads CASSPSGASYGYTF. The CDR3 DNA reads TGTGCCAGCAGCCCCAGCGGCGCGTCCTATGGCTACACCTTC.